The 24 T cell receptor beta chains below come from one sample, sequenced in a study of beta chain features in type 1 diabetes. cDNA synthesis used the whole RNA isolate, giving expressed TCRB sequences. Clones were sequenced by immunoSEQ multiplex PCR, and TCRdb holds only the in-frame ones, with some missing. Among 200,000 to 300,000 clones listed, roughly 14% were seen once. Sequenced: naive CD4+ T cells from blood. The receptors originated from a woman in her forties in good health.

This sequence joins TRBV5-6 and TRBJ2-7; TRBD1 matches 9 bases. Germline V gene lookup returns CDR1 SGHDT and CDR2 YYEEEE. Losses at the gene ends were 0 bases for V and 5 bases for J; bases not matched to a gene: 3. CDR3 size: 14 residues. The CDR3 bases are TGTGCCAGCAGCTTGGGACAGGGGGGCCACGAGCAGTACTTC. This codes for CASSLGQGGHEQYF.

This clone was seen more than once but under ten times. The chain couples TRBV7-2 to TRBJ1-3, with D maybe TRBD1 (5 bases). CDR1 and CDR2 from the germline V gene are SGHTA and FQGNSA. V dropped 1 base and J dropped 9 bases, with 13 bases sitting between them. CDR3 length: 14 amino acids. CDR3 nucleotide sequence: TGTGCCAGCAGCTTAGGGGGGGAGGGCGGCACCATATATTTT. This translates into CASSLGGEGGTIYF. Looking up the rest from reference TRBV7-2 and TRBJ1-3 gives the full variable domain: GAGVSQSPSNKVTEKGKDVELRCDPISGHTALYWYRQSLGQGLEFLIYFQGNSAPDKSGLPSDRFSAERTGGSVSTLTIQRTQQEDSAVYLCASSLGGEGGTIYFGEGSWLTVV.

V usage is TRBV5-4 and J usage is TRBJ2-5; 10 bases match TRBD1. Germline V gives CDR1 SGHNT, CDR2 YYREEE (reference sequence). This CDR3 contains 15 residues. With 0 bases clipped from V and 5 bases from J, the junction kept 4 bases outside the gene matches. The CDR3 nucleotides read TGTGCCAGCAGCTTGGGCGGGACAGGGGCGGAGACCCAGTACTTC. Its protein product is CASSLGGTGAETQYF.

The chain is built from TRBV5-4 and TRBJ2-1; TRBD2 is a possible D gene (5 bases). CDR3 length equals 12 residues. The germline V and J ends were trimmed by 4 bases and 9 bases, with 11 bases remaining between them. Looked up from germline, CDR1 is SGHNT and CDR2 is YYREEE (reference sequence). The CDR3 spells CASSEGAVEQFF. In DNA, the CDR3 is TGTGCCAGCAGCGAGGGAGCGGTTGAGCAGTTCTTC. The variable domain in full, completed from reference TRBV5-4 and TRBJ2-1, reads ETGVTQSPTHLIKTRGQQVTLRCSSQSGHNTVSWYQQALGQGPQFIFQYYREEENGRGNFPPRFSGLQFPNYSSELNVNALELDDSALYLCASSEGAVEQFFGPGTRLTVL.

This clone was counted a few times. The chain has TRBV7-8 and TRBJ1-1, with 7 bases aligning to TRBD1. Unmatched junction bases numbered 4, after V lost 3 bases and J lost 3 bases. The CDR3 contains 14 residues. In germline, CDR1 is SGHVS, CDR2 FQNEAQ. The CDR3 region has the DNA TGTGCCAGCAGCTTGAGACAGGGCGACACTGAAGCTTTCTTT. It translates to CASSLRQGDTEAFF. Full variable domain (outside the CDR3, taken from reference TRBV7-8 and TRBJ1-1): GAGVSQSPRYKVAKRGQDVALRCDPISGHVSLFWYQQALGQGPEFLTYFQNEAQLDKSGLPSDRFFAERPEGSVSTLKIQRTQQEDSAVYLCASSLRQGDTEAFFGQGTRLTVV.

This clone has more than one count but fewer than ten. Germline is not matched at one junction end, which may reflect a read error. The chain uses TRBV7-2 and TRBJ2-1, with 9 bases identical to TRBD1. The CDR3 loop spans 13 amino acids. Germline CDR1 reads SGHTA; CDR2 reads FQGNSA. The CDR3 sequence: CASSLPRDRERFF. The CDR3 DNA is TGTGCCAGCAGCTTACCTAGGGACAGGGAGCGGTTCTTC.

The CDR3, as DNA: TGTGCCAGCTCTGCTACAGGGCCACCCCTCCACTTT. Translation gives CASSATGPPLHF. J is TRBJ1-6 and V is TRBV18; D might be TRBD1 (6 bases). The CDR3 covers 12 residues. With 6 bases removed from V and 11 bases from J, the gap between germline ends came to 11 bases. Germline V gives CDR1 KGHSH, CDR2 LQKENI.

A few counts support this clone. The J gene is TRBJ1-1, the V gene TRBV6-6, with D possibly TRBD1 on 5 matching bases. V was cut by 2 bases and J by 2 bases, with 6 bases left in between. Germline CDR1 MNHNY, CDR2 SVGAGI (reference sequence). The CDR3 sequence is 13 residues long. CDR3 residues: CASSYRGNTEAFF. The DNA of the CDR3 is TGTGCCAGCAGTTACAGGGGAAACACTGAAGCTTTCTTT.

The CDR3 nucleotides read TGCGCCAGCAGCCAAGCCGGGACAACCACACTCTATGGCTACACCTTC. This encodes CASSQAGTTTLYGYTF. The rearrangement uses TRBV4-1 and TRBJ1-2, with D perhaps matching TRBD1 (6 bases). The V gene's germline CDR1 is MGHRA and CDR2 YSYEKL. Between the trimmed V and J ends, which lost 1 base and 4 bases, there was a span of 16 bases. This CDR3 is built from 16 residues.

The sample holds a few counts of this clone. Other DNA sequences from this sample encode an identical CDR3 as well. This sequence joins TRBV5-1 and TRBJ2-3, with TRBD2 matching 8 bases. The CDR3 totals 14 residues. CDR1 is SGHRS, CDR2 YFSETQ, per germline. V shed 4 bases, J shed 2 bases, and the junction held 3 bases outside the gene matches. The CDR3 region is CASSRGGNTDTQYF. The CDR3 DNA reads TGCGCCAGCAGCCGGGGGGGGAACACAGATACGCAGTATTTT.

This clone was seen only once. V gene TRBV5-6 combines with J gene TRBJ2-3, with a tentative D call TRBD2 (6 bases). The CDR3 has 13 amino acids. V lost 4 bases and J 4 bases, leaving 10 bases between the germline ends. Germline loops: CDR1 SGHDT, CDR2 YYEEEE. The CDR3 loop is CASSLSGSDTQYF. Written as DNA, the CDR3 is TGTGCCAGCAGCCTAAGCGGGTCAGATACGCAGTATTTT.

This clone was detected a few times. An end of the junction differs from the germline gene, which may be a read error. V gene TRBV7-7 combines with J gene TRBJ2-2; no clear D gene. CDR3 length equals 13 residues. Germline CDR1 and CDR2: SSHAT and FNYEAQ (reference sequence). The CDR3 reads CASSPRNTGELFF. Here the CDR3 DNA reads TGTGCTAGCAGCCCCCGTAACACCGGGGAGCTGTTTTTT. Drawing the rest from reference TRBV7-7 and TRBJ2-2, the complete variable domain is GAGVSQSPRYKVTKRGQDVTLRCDPISSHATLYWYQQALGQGPEFLTYFNYEAQPDKSGLPSDRFSAERPEGSISTLTIQRTEQRDSAMYRCASSPRNTGELFFGEGSRLTVL.

This clone was seen a handful of times. J is TRBJ1-2 and V is TRBV29-1; TRBD1 agrees at 7 bases. Germline V gene lookup returns CDR1 SQVTM and CDR2 ANQGSEA. With V trimmed by 4 bases and J by 2 bases, 4 bases remained unmatched. There are 13 residues in the CDR3. The CDR3 reads CSVGRGENYGYTF. The CDR3 DNA follows: TGCAGCGTTGGCAGGGGGGAAAACTATGGCTACACCTTC.

This clone was detected a few times. The chain uses TRBV5-1 and TRBJ2-3, with TRBD2 matching over 10 bases. The V gene's germline CDR1 is SGHRS and CDR2 YFSETQ. The CDR3 is 14 residues long. The junction had 2 bases not matched to a gene; V was cut back by 7 bases and J by 0 bases. This chain's CDR3 is CASGLAESTDTQYF. Written as DNA, the CDR3 is TGCGCCAGCGGACTAGCGGAAAGCACAGATACGCAGTATTTT.

This clone was observed a handful of times. This sequence joins TRBV21-1 and TRBJ2-5; TRBD1, the table's D call, was not compared with the DNA. TRBV21-1 is classified as a pseudogene. The CDR3 is 14 amino acids. The CDR3 bases are TGTGCCAGCAGCACCCGACAGGCACAAGAGACCCAGTACTTC. Protein sequence: CASSTRQAQETQYF.

This chain links TRBV6-6 with TRBJ1-1; perhaps TRBD1 as D (5 bases). Germline CDR1 and CDR2: MNHNY and SVGAGI (reference sequence). This CDR3 is 13 amino acids long. V was pared by 10 bases and J by 5 bases, with 17 bases between. The CDR3 DNA sequence: TGTGCCATCAGGCCCAGGGCTATGACTGAAGCTTTCTTT. It translates to CAIRPRAMTEAFF.

This clone was counted a few times. The chain is built from TRBV6-5 and TRBJ1-1; no reliable D call. Germline CDR1 is MNHEY and CDR2 is SVGAGI. Deletions cut 7 bases from V and 1 base from J, with 10 bases between. This CDR3 spans 13 amino acids. The CDR3 coding sequence is TGTGCCAGCATCACACACAAGAACACTGAAGCTTTCTTT. This codes for CASITHKNTEAFF.

This chain uses TRBV9 with TRBJ1-5; TRBD1 matches 8 bases. This CDR3 is built from 15 residues. CDR1 SGDLS and CDR2 YYNGEE come from the germline V gene. V trimming: 0 bases; J trimming: 5 bases; junction bases outside the gene matches: 4. CDR3 DNA: TGTGCCAGCAGCGTAGGGTCAGGGGGCGATCAGCCCCAGCATTTT. This codes for CASSVGSGGDQPQHF. The whole variable domain, remainder taken from reference TRBV9 and TRBJ1-5, is DSGVTQTPKHLITATGQRVTLRCSPRSGDLSVYWYQQSLDQGLQFLIQYYNGEERAKGNILERFSAQQFPDLHSELNLSSLELGDSALYFCASSVGSGGDQPQHFGDGTRLSIL.

The rearrangement joins TRBV6-6 to TRBJ1-1; D gene uncertain. Germline V gene data show CDR1 as MNHNY and CDR2 as SVGAGI (reference sequence). CDR3 length: 11 residues. Trimming cost V 7 bases and J 8 bases, with 11 bases left between them. The CDR3 coding sequence is TGTGCCAGCACCCCCGGGGTCGAAGCTTTCTTT. The encoded protein is CASTPGVEAFF.

This clone occurred a few times. This rearrangement joins TRBV5-4 to TRBJ1-1; TRBD1 matches 7 bases. Germline values: CDR1 SGHNT, CDR2 YYREEE (reference sequence). There are 14 residues in the CDR3. J lost 5 bases, V lost 0 bases, and 4 bases had no gene match. The DNA for the CDR3 is TGTGCCAGCAGCTTGGCGACAGGGAGGACTGAAGCTTTCTTT. This encodes CASSLATGRTEAFF.

V gene TRBV28 combines with J gene TRBJ1-2; TRBD1 matches 8 bases. Germline assignment: CDR1 MDHEN and CDR2 SYDVKM. After removal of 5 bases from V and 0 bases from J, the junction contained 14 bases not matched to a gene. CDR3 length: 18 residues. Here the CDR3 DNA reads TGTGCCAGCAGTATACTTCAGGGGGCGCCGAGACCTAACTATGGCTACACCTTC. Translated: CASSILQGAPRPNYGYTF.

The V and J genes are TRBV5-5 and TRBJ2-7; tentatively, D is TRBD1 (6 bases). This CDR3 contains 15 residues. V lost 1 base to trimming and J lost 2 bases, with 13 bases between them. Germline values: CDR1 SGHKS, CDR2 YYEKEE (reference sequence). CDR3 protein: CASSLYLQGTYEQYF. The CDR3 bases are TGTGCCAGCAGCTTGTACTTGCAGGGGACCTACGAGCAGTACTTC.

The rearrangement links TRBV6-1 to TRBJ2-5; TRBD2 is a possible D gene (6 bases). The CDR3 extends over 14 amino acids. Germline CDR1 is MNHNS and CDR2 is SASEGT. The V end was cut by 6 bases, the J end by 7 bases, with 18 bases between. In DNA form, the CDR3 reads TGTGCCAGCAGATCAGCCCACTCCGGGGGGACCCAGTACTTC. This codes for CASRSAHSGGTQYF.

This clone showed up just a few times. V is TRBV19 and J is TRBJ1-1, with 10 bases identical to TRBD1. Trimming cost V 4 bases and J 4 bases; bases outside gene matches: 9. The CDR3 consists of 16 residues. Germline-derived CDR1 and CDR2 are LNHDA and SQIVND (reference sequence). CDR3 nucleotide sequence: TGTGCCAGTAGTACTCCCGGGACAGGGGTTCGCACTGAAGCTTTCTTT. Translation: CASSTPGTGVRTEAFF.